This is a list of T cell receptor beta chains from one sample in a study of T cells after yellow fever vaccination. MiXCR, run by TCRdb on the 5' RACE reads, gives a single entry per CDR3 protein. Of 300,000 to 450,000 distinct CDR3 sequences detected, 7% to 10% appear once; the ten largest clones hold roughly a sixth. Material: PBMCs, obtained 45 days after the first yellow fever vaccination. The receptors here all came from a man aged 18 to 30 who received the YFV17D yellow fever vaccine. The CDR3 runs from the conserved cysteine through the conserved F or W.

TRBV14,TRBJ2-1,CASSQGNWLNEQFF
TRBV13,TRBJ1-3,CASSLERQGRSGNTIYF
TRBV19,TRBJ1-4,CASSIPRSGSNEKLFF
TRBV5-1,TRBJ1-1,CASSLGSTEAFF
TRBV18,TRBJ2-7,CASSPGLDEQYF
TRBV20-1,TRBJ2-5,CSANGGAQETQYF
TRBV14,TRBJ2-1,CASSQDWPGGNEQFF
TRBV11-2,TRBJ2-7,CASSFSGSHEQYF
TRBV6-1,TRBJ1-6,CASSRSGTVYNSPLHF
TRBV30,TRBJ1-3,CAWSPVGSGNTIYF
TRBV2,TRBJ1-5,CASTLLQGTQPQHF
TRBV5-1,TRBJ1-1,CASSLPGQGWNTEAFF
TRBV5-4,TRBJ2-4,CASSFDRGSDIQYF
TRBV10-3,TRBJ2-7,CAISEAPTGSYEQYF
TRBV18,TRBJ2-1,CASSPPRYNEQFF
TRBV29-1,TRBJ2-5,CSSQAGRGTQYF
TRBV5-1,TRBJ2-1,CASSLHGVSRREQFF
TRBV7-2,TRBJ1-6,CASMPPGHPNSPLHF
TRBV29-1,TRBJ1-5,CSVRQFNSNQPQHF
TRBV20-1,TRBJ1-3,CSASKVLSGNTIYF
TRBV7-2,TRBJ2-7,CASSLVGGANDEQYF
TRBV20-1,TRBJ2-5,CSARAGTLQETQYF
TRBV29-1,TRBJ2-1,CSTLLVNEQFF
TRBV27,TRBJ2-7,CASRAGVAYEQYF
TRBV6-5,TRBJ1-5,CASSSTDRAQPQHF
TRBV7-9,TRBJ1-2,CASSLGQANDYGYTF
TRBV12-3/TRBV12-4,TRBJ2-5,CASSLHSVQWTQYF
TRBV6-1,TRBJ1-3,CASEDRPRGTIYF
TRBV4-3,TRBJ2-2,CASSQEQVGVAGELFF
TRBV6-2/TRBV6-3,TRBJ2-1,CASSHPAGGHNEQFF
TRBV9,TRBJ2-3,CASSSREADPPDTQYF
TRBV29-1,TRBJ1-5,CSVGQDSNQPQHF